Here is one TCR beta chain with its context. This receptor's antigen is unknown. Base qualities are missing; no much larger clone stands one base away. In light of the paper, this sample's time point label describes: after dendritic cell vaccination, including at tumor progression/relapse. To be selected, patients needed enough residual fresh-frozen tumor tissue and more than two years of available survival data. None of the glioblastoma patients carried an isocitrate dehydrogenase mutation, although molecular status otherwise varied. PBMC were collected before vaccination, two weeks after the third vaccination, and at tumor progression if progression occurred. The Qiagen DNeasy Blood extraction Kit was used to extract genomic DNA. The immunoSEQ assay amplified TCRB CDR3 regions from 2 micrograms of genomic DNA, or from all available DNA when less than that amount was available. For multiplex PCR, 60 forward primers for TCR V beta segments and 13 reverse primers for J beta segments were used. To estimate reads per starting template, synthetic control templates were spiked into each sample at limiting dilution. The Illumina HiSeq System generated 87 bp sequencing reads. The source study handled its data this way. To remove PCR and sequencing errors, closely related sequences were merged with a nearest neighbor algorithm. TCR overlap was measured as the percentage of unique tumor TCR beta sequences also present in the same patient's peripheral blood. The source is immuneACCESS, and TCRdb retained only in-frame sequences with V and J called. Part of the clones is not carried over; for the studies checked, unresolved V genes explain less than half of this, and the remainder is unexplained. Clonal size and the V and J genes are those of that table, whereas D and trimming came from the DNA. This sample holds fewer than 60,000 clones; about 89% were observed only once. The top ten hold 5% to 6% of the sample.

This entry is derived from a study of glioma-infiltrating T cells after dendritic cell vaccination (dated by TCRdb to about 2016). In the study overall: A cohort of about 15 glioblastoma patients from Phase I and II dendritic cell vaccination trials was included, of whom 9 were newly diagnosed and 6 had recurrent disease. Between the early 2000s and the early 2010s, the patients were given dendritic cell vaccination pulsed with autologous tumor lysate. To make the vaccine, monocyte-derived dendritic cells were cultured for under eight days with IL-4 and GM-CSF and then pulsed overnight with autologous tumor lysate. Each patient was given three intradermal dendritic cell vaccine injections, spaced two weeks apart, in the arm below the axilla. Deep sequencing of TCR beta CDR3 regions was used to quantify tumor-infiltrating lymphocyte content and compare tumor and blood repertoires in dendritic cell-vaccinated glioblastoma patients. Survival after dendritic cell vaccination was correlated with TCR sequencing metrics such as TIL content and the overlap between tumor and blood repertoires.

Overall results and qualifications from the work: Higher estimated pretreatment TIL content predicted longer time to progression and overall survival after dendritic cell vaccination. The cohort was small and heterogeneous, only a few patients had full blood and tumor sets, and even fewer had initial-recurrent tumor pairs. No direct relationship between TCR clonality and survival was found, suggesting a diverse polyclonal response may matter. The three-group TCR overlap response model was described as speculative and requiring prospective validation.

V drops 1 base and J drops 5 bases, leaving 18 bases in between. Sequences MNHEY (CDR1) and SMNVEV (CDR2) are obtained from the germline V gene (reference sequence). The CDR3 numbers 17 residues from cysteine through phenylalanine. CDR3 DNA is the only sequence kept; it has 51 bases, read in frame from the first base. This sequence uses TRBV27 and TRBJ2-1; the best D guess is TRBD2, with 6 bases matching. This receptor was taken from a human donor with glioblastoma. The starting material was blood, obtained after dendritic cell vaccination. This receptor has the CDR3 CASSLWRGGTGNNEQFF. The sequenced DNA is TGTGCCAGCAGTTTATGGAGGGGCGGGACCGGTAACAATGAGCAGTTCTTC.